Below, one T cell receptor (beta chain) is given with its context. Genomic DNA constituted the template upon which TCR beta VDJ and CDR3 profiling was performed. TCRdb itself ran the reads through MiXCR, one entry per CDR3 protein. This table holds 300,000 or so distinct CDR3 sequences, roughly 61% found once. This sample is part of a study of CD8+CD57+ T cells in acquired aplastic anemia. The authors sequenced patients whose flow cytometry had shown CD8+CD57+ cell expansion. V lost 4 bases, J lost 4 bases, and 5 bases stayed unmatched. The germline CDR1 and CDR2 sequences are MGHRA and YSYEKL. The CDR3 extends over 14 amino acids.

This TCR was sampled from a human donor with aplastic anemia. The chain links TRBV4-1 to TRBJ1-2, with TRBD1 matching over 8 bases. Material: sorted CD4+, CD8+, or CD8+CD57+ T cells (not recorded which) from PBMCs. The CDR3 DNA reads as TGCGCCAGCAGCCTTGGGGACAGGATCTATGGCTACACCTTC. Its protein product is CASSLGDRIYGYTF.